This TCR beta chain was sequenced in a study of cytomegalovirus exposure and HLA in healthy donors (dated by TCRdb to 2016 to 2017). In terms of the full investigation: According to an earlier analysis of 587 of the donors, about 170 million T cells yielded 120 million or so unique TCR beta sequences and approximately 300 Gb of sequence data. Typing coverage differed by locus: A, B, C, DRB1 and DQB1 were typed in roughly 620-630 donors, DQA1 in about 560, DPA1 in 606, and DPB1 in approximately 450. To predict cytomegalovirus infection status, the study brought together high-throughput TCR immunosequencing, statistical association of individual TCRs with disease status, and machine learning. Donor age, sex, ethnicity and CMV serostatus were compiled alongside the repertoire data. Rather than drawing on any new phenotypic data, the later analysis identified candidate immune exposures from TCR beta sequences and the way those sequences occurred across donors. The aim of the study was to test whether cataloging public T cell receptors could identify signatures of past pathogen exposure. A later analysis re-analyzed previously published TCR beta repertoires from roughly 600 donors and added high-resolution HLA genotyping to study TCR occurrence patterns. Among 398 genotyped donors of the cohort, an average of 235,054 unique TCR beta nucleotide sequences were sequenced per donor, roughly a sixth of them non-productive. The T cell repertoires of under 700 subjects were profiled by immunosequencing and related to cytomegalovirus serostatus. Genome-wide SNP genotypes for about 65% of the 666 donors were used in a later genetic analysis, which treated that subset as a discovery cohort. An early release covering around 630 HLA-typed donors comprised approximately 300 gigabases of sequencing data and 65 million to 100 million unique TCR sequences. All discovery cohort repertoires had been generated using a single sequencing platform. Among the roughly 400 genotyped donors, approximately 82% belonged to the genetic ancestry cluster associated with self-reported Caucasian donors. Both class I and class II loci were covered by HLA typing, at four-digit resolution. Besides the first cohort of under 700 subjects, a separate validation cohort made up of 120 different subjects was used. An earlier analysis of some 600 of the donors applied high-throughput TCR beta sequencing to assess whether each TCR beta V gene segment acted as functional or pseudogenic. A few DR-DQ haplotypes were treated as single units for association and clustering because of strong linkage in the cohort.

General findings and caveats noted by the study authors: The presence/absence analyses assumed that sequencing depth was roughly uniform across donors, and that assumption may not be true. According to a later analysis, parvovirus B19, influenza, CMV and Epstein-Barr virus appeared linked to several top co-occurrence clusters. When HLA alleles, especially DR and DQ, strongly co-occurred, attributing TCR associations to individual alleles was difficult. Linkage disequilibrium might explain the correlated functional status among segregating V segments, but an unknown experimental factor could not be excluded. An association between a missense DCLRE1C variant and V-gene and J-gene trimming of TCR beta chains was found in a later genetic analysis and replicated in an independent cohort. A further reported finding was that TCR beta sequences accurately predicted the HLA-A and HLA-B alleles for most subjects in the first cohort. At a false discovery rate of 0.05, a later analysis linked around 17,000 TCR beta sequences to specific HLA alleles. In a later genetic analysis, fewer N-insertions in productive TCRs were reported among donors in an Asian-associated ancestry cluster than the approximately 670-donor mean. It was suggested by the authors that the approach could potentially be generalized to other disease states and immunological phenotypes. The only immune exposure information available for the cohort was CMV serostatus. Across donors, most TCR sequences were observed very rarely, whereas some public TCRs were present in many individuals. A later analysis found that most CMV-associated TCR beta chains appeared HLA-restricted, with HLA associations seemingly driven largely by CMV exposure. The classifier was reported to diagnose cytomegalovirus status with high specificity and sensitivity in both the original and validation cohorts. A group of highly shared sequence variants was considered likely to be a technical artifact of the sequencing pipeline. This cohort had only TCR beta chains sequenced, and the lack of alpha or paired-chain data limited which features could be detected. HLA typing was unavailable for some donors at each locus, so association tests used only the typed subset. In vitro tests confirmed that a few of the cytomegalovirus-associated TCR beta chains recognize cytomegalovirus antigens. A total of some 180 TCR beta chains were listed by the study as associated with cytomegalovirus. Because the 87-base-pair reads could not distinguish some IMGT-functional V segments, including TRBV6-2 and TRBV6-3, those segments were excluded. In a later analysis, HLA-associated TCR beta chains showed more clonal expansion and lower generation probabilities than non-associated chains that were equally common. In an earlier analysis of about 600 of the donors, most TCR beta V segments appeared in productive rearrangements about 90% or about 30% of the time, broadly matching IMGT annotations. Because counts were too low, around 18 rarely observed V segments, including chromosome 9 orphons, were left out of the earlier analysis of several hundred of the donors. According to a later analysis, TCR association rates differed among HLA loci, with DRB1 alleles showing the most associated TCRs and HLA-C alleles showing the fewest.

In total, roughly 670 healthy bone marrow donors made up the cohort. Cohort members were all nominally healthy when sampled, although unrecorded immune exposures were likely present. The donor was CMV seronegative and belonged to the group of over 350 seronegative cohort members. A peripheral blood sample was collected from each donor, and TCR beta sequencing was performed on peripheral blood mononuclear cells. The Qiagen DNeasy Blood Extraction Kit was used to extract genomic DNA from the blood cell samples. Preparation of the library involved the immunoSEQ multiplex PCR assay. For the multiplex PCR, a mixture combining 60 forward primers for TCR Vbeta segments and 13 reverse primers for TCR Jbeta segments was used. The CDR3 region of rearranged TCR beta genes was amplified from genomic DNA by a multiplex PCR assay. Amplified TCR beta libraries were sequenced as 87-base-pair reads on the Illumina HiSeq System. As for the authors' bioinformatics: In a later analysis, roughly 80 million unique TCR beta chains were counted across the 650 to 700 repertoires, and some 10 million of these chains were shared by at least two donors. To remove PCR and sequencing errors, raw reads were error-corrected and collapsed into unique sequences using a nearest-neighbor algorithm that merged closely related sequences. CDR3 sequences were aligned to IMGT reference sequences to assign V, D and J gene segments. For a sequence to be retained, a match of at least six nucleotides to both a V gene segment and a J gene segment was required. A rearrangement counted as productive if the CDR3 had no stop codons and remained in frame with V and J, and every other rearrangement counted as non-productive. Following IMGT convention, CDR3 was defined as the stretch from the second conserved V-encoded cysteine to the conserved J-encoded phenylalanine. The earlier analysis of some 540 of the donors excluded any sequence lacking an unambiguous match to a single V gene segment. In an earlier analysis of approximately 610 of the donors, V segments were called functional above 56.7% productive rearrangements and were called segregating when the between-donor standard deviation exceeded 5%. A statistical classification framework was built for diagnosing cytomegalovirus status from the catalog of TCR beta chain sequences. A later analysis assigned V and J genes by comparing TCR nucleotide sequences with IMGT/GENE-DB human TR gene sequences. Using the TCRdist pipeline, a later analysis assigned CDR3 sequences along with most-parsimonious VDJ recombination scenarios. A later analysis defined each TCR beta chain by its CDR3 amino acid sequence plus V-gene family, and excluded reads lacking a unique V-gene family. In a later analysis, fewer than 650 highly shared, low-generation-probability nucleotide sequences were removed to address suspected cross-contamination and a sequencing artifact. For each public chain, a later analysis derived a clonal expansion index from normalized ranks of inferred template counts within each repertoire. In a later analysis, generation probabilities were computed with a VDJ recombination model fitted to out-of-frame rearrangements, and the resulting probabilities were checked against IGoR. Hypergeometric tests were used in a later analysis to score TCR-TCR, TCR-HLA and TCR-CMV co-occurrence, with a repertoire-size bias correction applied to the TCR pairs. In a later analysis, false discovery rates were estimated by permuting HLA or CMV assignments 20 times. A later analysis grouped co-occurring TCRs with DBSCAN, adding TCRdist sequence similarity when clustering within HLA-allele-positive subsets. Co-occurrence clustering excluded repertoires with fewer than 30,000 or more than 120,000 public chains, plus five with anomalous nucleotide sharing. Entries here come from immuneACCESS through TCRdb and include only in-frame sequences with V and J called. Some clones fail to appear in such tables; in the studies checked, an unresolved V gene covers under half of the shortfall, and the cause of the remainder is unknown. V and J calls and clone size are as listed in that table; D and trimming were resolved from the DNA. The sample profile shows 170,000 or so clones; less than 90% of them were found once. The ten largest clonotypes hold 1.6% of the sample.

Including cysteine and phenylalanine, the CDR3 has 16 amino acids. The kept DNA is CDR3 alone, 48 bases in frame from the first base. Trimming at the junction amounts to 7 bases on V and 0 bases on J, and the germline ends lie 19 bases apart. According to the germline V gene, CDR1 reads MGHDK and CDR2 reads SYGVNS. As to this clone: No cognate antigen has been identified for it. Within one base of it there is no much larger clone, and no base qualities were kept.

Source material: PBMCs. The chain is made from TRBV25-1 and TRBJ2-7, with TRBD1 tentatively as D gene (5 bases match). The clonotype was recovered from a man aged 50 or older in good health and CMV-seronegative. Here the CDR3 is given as CASTPAGSAVSYEQYF. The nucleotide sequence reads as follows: TGTGCCAGCACCCCTGCAGGGTCAGCCGTCTCCTACGAGCAGTACTTC.